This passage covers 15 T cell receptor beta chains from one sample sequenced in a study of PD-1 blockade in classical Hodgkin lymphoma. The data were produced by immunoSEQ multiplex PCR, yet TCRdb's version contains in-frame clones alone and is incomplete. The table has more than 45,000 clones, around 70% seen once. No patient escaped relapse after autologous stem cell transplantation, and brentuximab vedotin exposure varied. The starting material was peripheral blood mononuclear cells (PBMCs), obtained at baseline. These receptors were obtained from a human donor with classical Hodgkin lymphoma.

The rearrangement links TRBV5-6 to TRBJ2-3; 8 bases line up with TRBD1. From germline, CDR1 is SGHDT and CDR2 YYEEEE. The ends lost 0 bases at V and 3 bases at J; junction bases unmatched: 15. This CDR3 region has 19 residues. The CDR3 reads CASSLEGDRGRVYTDTQYF. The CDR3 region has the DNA TGTGCCAGCAGCTTGGAAGGTGACAGGGGCCGGGTATATACAGATACGCAGTATTTT. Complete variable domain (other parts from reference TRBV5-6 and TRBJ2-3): DAGVTQSPTHLIKTRGQQVTLRCSPKSGHDTVSWYQQALGQGPQFIFQYYEEEERQRGNFPDRFSGHQFPNYSSELNVNALLLGDSALYLCASSLEGDRGRVYTDTQYFGPGTRLTVL.

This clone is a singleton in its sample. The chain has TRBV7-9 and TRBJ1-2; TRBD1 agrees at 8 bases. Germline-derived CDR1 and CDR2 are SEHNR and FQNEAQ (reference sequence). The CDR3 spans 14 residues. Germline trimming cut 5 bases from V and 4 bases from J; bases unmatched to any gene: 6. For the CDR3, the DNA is TGTGCCAGCAGCCAAACAGGGGGAGCCTATGGCTACACCTTC. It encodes CASSQTGGAYGYTF.

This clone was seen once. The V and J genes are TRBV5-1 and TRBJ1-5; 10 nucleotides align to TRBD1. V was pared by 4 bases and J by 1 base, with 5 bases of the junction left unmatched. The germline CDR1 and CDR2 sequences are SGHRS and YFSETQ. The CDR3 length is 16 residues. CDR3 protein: CASSPGDRGSNQPQHF. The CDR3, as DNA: TGCGCCAGCAGCCCCGGGGACAGGGGAAGCAATCAGCCCCAGCATTTT. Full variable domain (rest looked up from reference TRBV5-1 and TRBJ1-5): KAGVTQTPRYLIKTRGQQVTLSCSPISGHRSVSWYQQTPGQGLQFLFEYFSETQRNKGNFPGRFSGRQFSNSRSEMNVSTLELGDSALYLCASSPGDRGSNQPQHFGDGTRLSIL.

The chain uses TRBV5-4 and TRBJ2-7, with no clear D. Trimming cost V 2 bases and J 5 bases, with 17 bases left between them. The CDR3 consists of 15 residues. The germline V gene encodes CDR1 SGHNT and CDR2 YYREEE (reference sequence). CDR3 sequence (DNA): TGTGCCAGCAGCTTCGTAGGGCTGTTGGTCGACGAGCAGTACTTC. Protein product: CASSFVGLLVDEQYF. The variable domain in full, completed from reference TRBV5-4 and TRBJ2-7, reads ETGVTQSPTHLIKTRGQQVTLRCSSQSGHNTVSWYQQALGQGPQFIFQYYREEENGRGNFPPRFSGLQFPNYSSELNVNALELDDSALYLCASSFVGLLVDEQYFGPGTRLTVT.

CDR3 nucleotides: TGTGCCAGCAGCCGCTCTTTGACAGGGGGTACCGACACTGAAGCTTTCTTT. It is translated as CASSRSLTGGTDTEAFF. The chain is built from TRBV27 and TRBJ1-1; 9 bases are a match to TRBD1. V gave up 6 bases and J gave up 3 bases; unmatched junction bases: 14. The CDR3 is 17 amino acids. Germline V lookup: CDR1 MNHEY, CDR2 SMNVEV (reference sequence).

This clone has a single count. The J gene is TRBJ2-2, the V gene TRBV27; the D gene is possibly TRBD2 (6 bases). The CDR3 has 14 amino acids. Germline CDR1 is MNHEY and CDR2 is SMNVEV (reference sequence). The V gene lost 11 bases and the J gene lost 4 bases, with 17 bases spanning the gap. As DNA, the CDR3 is TGTGCCGCTTCCGGGGGTATCGGCACCGGGGAGCTGTTTTTT. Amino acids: CAASGGIGTGELFF.

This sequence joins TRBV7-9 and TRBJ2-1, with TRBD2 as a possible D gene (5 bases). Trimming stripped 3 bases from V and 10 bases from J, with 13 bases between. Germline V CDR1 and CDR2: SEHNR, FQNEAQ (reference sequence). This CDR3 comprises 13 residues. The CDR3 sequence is CASSFVGEGEQFF. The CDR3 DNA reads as TGTGCCAGCAGCTTTGTGGGAGAAGGAGAGCAGTTCTTC.

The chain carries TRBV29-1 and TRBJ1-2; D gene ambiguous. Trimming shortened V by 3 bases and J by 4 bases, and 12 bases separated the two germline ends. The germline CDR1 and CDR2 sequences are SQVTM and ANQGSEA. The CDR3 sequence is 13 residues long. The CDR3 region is CSVEDFLAYGYTF. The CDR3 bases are TGCAGCGTTGAGGACTTCCTCGCCTATGGCTACACCTTC.

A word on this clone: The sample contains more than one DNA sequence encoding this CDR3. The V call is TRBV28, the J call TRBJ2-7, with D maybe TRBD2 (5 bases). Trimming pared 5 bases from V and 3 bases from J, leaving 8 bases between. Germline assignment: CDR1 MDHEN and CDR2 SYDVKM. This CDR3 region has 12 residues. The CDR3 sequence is CASSRDFYEQYF. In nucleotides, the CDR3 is TGTGCCAGCAGTCGGGATTTCTACGAGCAGTACTTC.

The CDR3 here is CASSATSGRNEQFF. In DNA, the CDR3 is TGTGCCAGCAGTGCAACTAGCGGGAGGAATGAGCAGTTCTTC. The V call is TRBV6-4, the J call TRBJ2-1, with 12 bases identical to TRBD2. The junction had 2 bases not matched to a gene; V was cut back by 4 bases and J by 7 bases. The CDR3 length is 14 residues. CDR1 and CDR2 (germline): MRHNA, SNTAGT.

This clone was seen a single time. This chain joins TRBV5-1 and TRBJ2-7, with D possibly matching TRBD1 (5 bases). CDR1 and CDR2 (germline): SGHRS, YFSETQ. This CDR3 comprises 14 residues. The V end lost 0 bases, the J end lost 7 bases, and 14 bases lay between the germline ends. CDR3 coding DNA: TGCGCCAGCAGCTTGGGGACGGCTTCAGGGGAGCAGTACTTC. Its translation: CASSLGTASGEQYF.

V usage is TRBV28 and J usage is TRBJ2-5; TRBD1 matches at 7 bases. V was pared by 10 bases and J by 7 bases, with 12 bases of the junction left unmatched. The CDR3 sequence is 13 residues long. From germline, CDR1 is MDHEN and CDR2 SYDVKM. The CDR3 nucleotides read TGTGCCACCAGATCGACAGGGAGAGGGACCCAGTACTTC. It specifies CATRSTGRGTQYF.

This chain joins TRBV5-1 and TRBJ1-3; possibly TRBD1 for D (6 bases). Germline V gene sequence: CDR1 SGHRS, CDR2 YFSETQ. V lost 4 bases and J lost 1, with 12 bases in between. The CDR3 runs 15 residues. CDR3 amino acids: CASSAFGTSGNTIYF. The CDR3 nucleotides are TGCGCCAGCAGCGCTTTTGGGACATCTGGAAACACCATATATTTT.

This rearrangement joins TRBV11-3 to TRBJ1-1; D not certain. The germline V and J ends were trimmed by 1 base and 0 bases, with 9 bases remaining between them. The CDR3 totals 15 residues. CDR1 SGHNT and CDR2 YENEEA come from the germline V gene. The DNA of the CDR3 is TGTGCCAGCAGCTTAGGTGGACGGATGAACACTGAAGCTTTCTTT. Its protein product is CASSLGGRMNTEAFF.

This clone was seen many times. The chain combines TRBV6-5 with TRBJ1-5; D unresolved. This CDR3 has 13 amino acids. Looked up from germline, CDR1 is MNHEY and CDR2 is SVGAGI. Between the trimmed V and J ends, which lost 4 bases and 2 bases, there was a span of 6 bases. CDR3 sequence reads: CASSSSGNQPQHF. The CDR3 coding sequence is TGTGCCAGCAGTTCGTCAGGCAATCAGCCCCAGCATTTT.